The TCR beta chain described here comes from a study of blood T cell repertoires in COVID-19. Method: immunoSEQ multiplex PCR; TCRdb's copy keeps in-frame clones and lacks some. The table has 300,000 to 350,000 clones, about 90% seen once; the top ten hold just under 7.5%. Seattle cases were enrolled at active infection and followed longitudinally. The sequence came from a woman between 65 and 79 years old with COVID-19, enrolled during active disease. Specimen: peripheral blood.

CDR3 nucleotides: TGTGCCAGCAGCTTACAGGGGGCGCTTAGGGAAAAACTGTTTTTT. This translates into CASSLQGALREKLFF. The chain links TRBV5-4 to TRBJ1-4, with 9 bases that match TRBD1. CDR3 length: 15 residues. The germline V gene has CDR1 SGHNT and CDR2 YYREEE (reference sequence). Germline trimming cut 2 bases from V and 8 bases from J; bases unmatched to any gene: 7.